The entry below gives a single T cell receptor beta chain sequence along with its context. In the original processing: The authors estimated nucleated cell counts from reference gene primer amplification. Here immunoSEQ multiplex PCR was the method, and the copy in TCRdb shows in-frame clones only, minus some. For V, J and clone size, that table is used; D and trimming come from the DNA. This sample yields about 52,000 clones, of which 82% are seen a single time; under 14% belongs to the top ten. Followed longitudinally, the Seattle patients had been enrolled during active infection. The entry originates in a study of blood T cell repertoires in COVID-19. In the study overall: Samples of COVID-19 (acute and convalescent) were obtained from the United States, Italy and Spain. In each case, the material was cDNA or gDNA derived from T cells, B-cell-depleted T cells, or PBMCs.

V lost 3 bases and J 5 bases, leaving 10 bases between the germline ends. The CDR3 consists of 13 residues. Germline V gives CDR1 SGHDN, CDR2 FVKESK. The sample was peripheral blood. The sequence derives from a man older than 75 with COVID-19, enrolled during active disease. J is TRBJ2-5 and V is TRBV14, with TRBD2 as a possible D gene (5 bases). This CDR3 is CASSQNRGETQYF. CDR3 DNA: TGTGCCAGCAGCCAGAATAGAGGGGAGACCCAGTACTTC.